This is a list of T cell receptor beta chains from one sample in a study of cytotoxic CD8 clonotypes in ibrutinib-treated CLL. Sequencing used immunoSEQ multiplex PCR; TCRdb keeps in-frame clones, though not all of them. The sample lists 130,000 or so clones, approximately 80% seen once, with 3% to 4% in the top ten. Sample: PBMCs, taken after 24 months of ibrutinib treatment. All receptors come from a human donor with chronic lymphocytic leukemia. The CDR3 runs from the conserved cysteine through the conserved F or W. D genes are given only for firm matches. Clone sizes are given selectively: once, few, many, or a class where the clone is expanded.

clone_size | j_call | d_call | v_call | cdr3_aa | cdr3_nt
- | TRBJ1-1 | TRBD1 | TRBV7-2 | CASSLLALQGAPEAFF | TGTGCCAGCAGCTTACTAGCCTTACAGGGGGCGCCGGAAGCTTTCTTT
- | TRBJ2-7 | - | TRBV11-3 | CASSSQAGAHYEQYF | TGTGCCAGCAGCTCCCAGGCAGGGGCCCACTACGAGCAGTACTTC
- | TRBJ2-1 | TRBD1 | TRBV5-1 | CASSSGQGPYSYNEQFF | TGCGCCAGCAGCTCCGGACAGGGGCCCTACTCCTACAATGAGCAGTTCTTC
- | TRBJ2-7 | - | TRBV15 | CATSRDDSSYEQYF | TGTGCCACCAGCAGAGATGATTCTAGCTACGAGCAGTACTTC
- | TRBJ1-2 | - | TRBV30 | CAWSSQPANYGYTF | TGTGCCTGGAGTAGTCAGCCAGCTAACTATGGCTACACCTTC
- | TRBJ1-2 | - | TRBV28 | CASRPQGRGYGYTF | TGTGCCAGCAGACCCCAGGGACGGGGCTATGGCTACACCTTC
many | TRBJ1-4 | TRBD1 | TRBV14 | CASSPKQGAGEKLFF | TGTGCCAGCAGCCCGAAGCAGGGGGCTGGCGAAAAACTGTTTTTT
- | TRBJ1-1 | - | TRBV7-2 | CASSLWAGNTEAFF | TGTGCCAGCAGCTTATGGGCAGGAAACACTGAAGCTTTCTTT
- | TRBJ1-1 | - | TRBV10-3 | CAISEYVSGRAEAFF | TGTGCCATCAGTGAGTACGTATCGGGTAGGGCTGAAGCTTTCTTT
- | TRBJ1-1 | - | TRBV18 | CASSPSAEVTEAFF | TGTGCCAGCTCACCCTCGGCAGAGGTAACTGAAGCTTTCTTT
few | TRBJ1-6 | - | TRBV13 | CASSSKPDSPLHF | TGTGCCAGCAGCTCGAAACCTGATTCACCCCTCCACTTT
- | TRBJ2-5 | TRBD1 | TRBV19 | CASSIATGGETQYF | TGTGCCAGTAGTATAGCGACAGGGGGAGAGACCCAGTACTTC
- | TRBJ2-7 | - | TRBV29-1 | CSVRREVNEQYF | TGCAGCGTGCGTAGGGAAGTCAACGAGCAGTACTTC
- | TRBJ1-1 | - | TRBV5-1 | CASSLAALGGEAFF | TGCGCCAGCAGCTTGGCCGCTTTGGGGGGTGAAGCTTTCTTT
- | TRBJ1-2 | TRBD1 | TRBV6-6 | CASSRDRDYGYTF | TGTGCCAGCAGTCGAGACAGGGATTATGGCTACACCTTC
- | TRBJ2-7 | TRBD1 | TRBV4-3 | CASSRRTGGTYEQYF | TGCGCCAGCAGCCGTAGGACAGGGGGCACCTACGAGCAGTACTTC